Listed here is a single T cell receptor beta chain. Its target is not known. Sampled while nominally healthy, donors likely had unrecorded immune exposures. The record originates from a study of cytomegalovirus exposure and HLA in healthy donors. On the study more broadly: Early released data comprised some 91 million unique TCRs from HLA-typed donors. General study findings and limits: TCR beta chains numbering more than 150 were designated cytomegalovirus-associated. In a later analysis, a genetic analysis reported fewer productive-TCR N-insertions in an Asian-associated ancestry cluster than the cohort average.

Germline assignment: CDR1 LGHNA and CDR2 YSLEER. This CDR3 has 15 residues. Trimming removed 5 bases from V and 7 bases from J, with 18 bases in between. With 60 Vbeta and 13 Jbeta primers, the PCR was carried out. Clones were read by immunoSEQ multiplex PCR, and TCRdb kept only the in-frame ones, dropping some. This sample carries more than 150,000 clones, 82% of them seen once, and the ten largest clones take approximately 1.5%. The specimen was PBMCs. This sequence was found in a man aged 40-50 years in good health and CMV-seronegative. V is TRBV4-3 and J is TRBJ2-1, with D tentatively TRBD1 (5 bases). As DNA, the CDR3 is TGCGCCAGCAGCTTCCAACCCACAGGCCGTAATGAGCAGTTCTTC. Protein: CASSFQPTGRNEQFF.